This record concerns one T cell receptor (beta chain) sequence. The treatment denotes: randomized to nivolumab then ipilimumab (arm A) or the reverse (arm B). DNA-damaging chemotherapy had not been given to any patient beforehand. From thawed PBMCs, live CD3+CD8+ cells negative for CD19 and CD56 were sorted. The data derive from a study of sequential checkpoint blockade in melanoma. Study-wide background: Randomization was 1:1 between first-line nivolumab→ipilimumab and ipilimumab→nivolumab.

CDR1 and CDR2 (germline): SEHNR, FQNEAQ (reference sequence). The CDR3 has 15 residues. Trimming removed 0 bases at V and 1 base at J, with 9 bases between. Clones were sequenced by immunoSEQ multiplex PCR, and TCRdb holds only the in-frame ones, with some missing. The sample has under 8,500 clones, about 80% seen once; the top ten hold just under 7.5%. The input for sequencing was CD8+ T cells sorted from blood (inferred from file names), taken from a patient given nivolumab and ipilimumab in sequence. The chain links TRBV7-9 to TRBJ1-1, with D maybe TRBD1 (5 bases). The TCR sequence derives from a human donor with melanoma. The CDR3 loop is CASSLAGLWNTEAFF. The CDR3 region has the DNA TGTGCCAGCAGCTTAGCGGGACTGTGGAACACTGAAGCTTTCTTT.